This T cell receptor (beta chain) was found in a study of regulatory T cells in long-lasting Graves disease. Trimming removed 0 bases from V and 0 bases from J, with 11 bases in between. In germline, CDR1 is MNHEY, CDR2 SVGEGT. This CDR3 has 16 amino acids. Overall study findings and caveats: Among the persistent patients, 2,500 to 3,000 public clonotypes were shared, more than the 850 to 1,000 shared among new patients.

This clonotype has ten or more counts. Its antigen remains unknown. Arm-PCR of CDR3 regions and iRepertoire HTBI primers were the basis on which TCR beta libraries were built. TCRdb recomputed calls from the multiplex PCR reads with MiXCR, one row per CDR3 protein. Among approximately 470,000 distinct CDR3 sequences listed, around 16% were seen once. The time point denotes: newly diagnosed GD, antithyroid drugs for less than 3 months. Following extraction of RNA from PBMCs, that RNA was used to make the TCR library. In addition, the sample was reused for a study of T cells in Graves' hyperthyroidism and ophthalmopathy.

Sequencing was performed on peripheral blood mononuclear cells (PBMCs), taken at new diagnosis, from a patient treated with antithyroid drugs. This TCR was recovered from a man in his forties with Graves disease. The chain is built from TRBV6-2 or TRBV6-3 and TRBJ1-1; D is possibly TRBD1 (6 bases). The CDR3 region has the DNA TGTGCCAGCAGTTACTCGTCCGGACAGCTGAACACTGAAGCTTTCTTT. Protein sequence: CASSYSSGQLNTEAFF.